These 12 T cell receptor beta chains came from one sample sequenced in a study of cytomegalovirus exposure and HLA in healthy donors. Primers: 60 Vbeta forward and 13 Jbeta reverse. Data came from immunoSEQ multiplex PCR; TCRdb stores just in-frame clones and leaves some out. The repertoire holds 160,000 or so clones, 60% to 85% seen once, with about 1.4% in the top ten. The specimen was PBMCs. These TCRs come from a woman in her thirties in good health and CMV-seronegative.

Only a few counts were recorded for this clone. This rearrangement joins TRBV19 to TRBJ2-1; D may be TRBD2 (6 bases). Germline CDR1 reads LNHDA; CDR2 reads SQIVND (reference sequence). V was cut by 3 bases and J by 8 bases, with 11 bases left in between. CDR3 size: 13 residues. The CDR3 DNA sequence: TGTGCCAGTAGTATCCAGGAGGGGTATGAGCAGTTCTTC. Its protein product is CASSIQEGYEQFF.

Of note for this clone: Other DNA sequences in the same sample also yield this CDR3. The gene calls are TRBV30 and TRBJ2-5, with a possible D match to TRBD1 (6 bases). CDR1 and CDR2 (germline): GTSNPN, SVGIG (reference sequence). V was clipped by 6 bases and J by 1 base, with 12 bases between them. CDR3 length: 13 amino acids. CDR3 in amino acids: CACNQGTQETQYF. The CDR3 DNA follows: TGTGCCTGCAACCAGGGGACCCAAGAGACCCAGTACTTC.

V is TRBV19 and J is TRBJ2-3, with TRBD1 matching over 10 bases. V was pared by 5 bases and J by 3 bases, with 5 bases of the junction left unmatched. Germline CDR1 reads LNHDA; CDR2 reads SQIVND (reference sequence). This CDR3 comprises 15 residues. CDR3 DNA sequence: TGTGCCAGTAGTCCCTCGGACAGGGGGACAGATACGCAGTATTTT. Its translation: CASSPSDRGTDTQYF.

The rearrangement joins TRBV18 to TRBJ1-1; the match to TRBD1 covers 11 bases. The germline CDR1 and CDR2 sequences are KGHSH and LQKENI. The CDR3 covers 16 residues. Losses at the gene ends were 4 bases for V and 4 bases for J; bases not matched to a gene: 8. CDR3 sequence reads: CASSLRTGGLGTEAFF. CDR3 bases: TGTGCCAGCTCACTTCGGACAGGGGGCCTGGGCACTGAAGCTTTCTTT.

The chain has TRBV7-8 and TRBJ1-1; the D is unclear. The CDR3 contains 14 residues. The V gene's germline CDR1 is SGHVS and CDR2 FQNEAQ. With 4 bases removed from V and 0 bases from J, the gap between germline ends came to 9 bases. CDR3 amino acids: CASSSGVLNTEAFF. CDR3 bases: TGTGCCAGCAGCTCCGGAGTCCTGAACACTGAAGCTTTCTTT. Filled out from reference TRBV7-8 and TRBJ1-1, the complete variable domain reads GAGVSQSPRYKVAKRGQDVALRCDPISGHVSLFWYQQALGQGPEFLTYFQNEAQLDKSGLPSDRFFAERPEGSVSTLKIQRTQQEDSAVYLCASSSGVLNTEAFFGQGTRLTVV.

The genes are TRBV5-1 and TRBJ1-4; D ambiguous. Trimming shortened V by 1 base and J by 6 bases, and 13 bases separated the two germline ends. Germline CDR1 SGHRS, CDR2 YFSETQ. The CDR3 covers 15 residues. Written as DNA, the CDR3 is TGCGCCAGCAGCTTGTCAAGTTCGCAGGATGAAAAACTGTTTTTT. Encoded protein: CASSLSSSQDEKLFF. Full variable domain (outside the CDR3, taken from reference TRBV5-1 and TRBJ1-4): KAGVTQTPRYLIKTRGQQVTLSCSPISGHRSVSWYQQTPGQGLQFLFEYFSETQRNKGNFPGRFSGRQFSNSRSEMNVSTLELGDSALYLCASSLSSSQDEKLFFGSGTQLSVL.

This chain connects TRBV28 to TRBJ2-7, with D unresolved. Germline CDR1 and CDR2: MDHEN and SYDVKM. CDR3 length: 12 amino acids. V lost 6 bases and J 5 bases, leaving 11 bases between the germline ends. This chain's CDR3 is CASSDYEDEQYF. In DNA form, the CDR3 reads TGTGCCAGCAGCGATTACGAGGACGAGCAGTACTTC.

This rearrangement joins TRBV2 to TRBJ1-1, with D maybe TRBD1 (6 bases). Germline V gives CDR1 SNHLY, CDR2 FYNNEI. This CDR3 contains 13 residues. V was cut by 5 bases and J by 4 bases, with 11 bases left in between. This CDR3 reads CASSTGLGTEAFF. CDR3 bases: TGTGCCAGCAGTACAGGGCTAGGCACTGAAGCTTTCTTT.

This rearrangement joins TRBV6-6 to TRBJ1-1; TRBD1 matches at 7 bases. The germline V gene has CDR1 MNHNY and CDR2 SVGAGI (reference sequence). The junction had 3 bases not matched to a gene; V was cut back by 5 bases and J by 0 bases. The CDR3 covers 14 residues. The chain's CDR3 is CASSLDRVNTEAFF. The CDR3 region has the DNA TGTGCCAGCAGTCTTGACAGGGTGAACACTGAAGCTTTCTTT.

The J gene is TRBJ2-3, the V gene TRBV18, with a possible D match to TRBD2 (5 bases). Trimming removed 6 bases from V and 5 bases from J, with 15 bases in between. The CDR3 has 14 residues. Germline V gene sequence: CDR1 KGHSH, CDR2 LQKENI. CDR3 in DNA: TGTGCCAGCTCCCGCAGTGGAGGAGAAGATACGCAGTATTTT. This gives the protein CASSRSGGEDTQYF.

The rearrangement uses TRBV5-1 and TRBJ1-5; TRBD1 aligns across 9 bases. Germline V gives CDR1 SGHRS, CDR2 YFSETQ. V trimming: 4 bases; J trimming: 4 bases; junction bases outside the gene matches: 6. The CDR3 contains 15 residues. CDR3 amino acids: CASSPGTGINQPQHF. In DNA, the CDR3 is TGCGCCAGCAGCCCCGGGACAGGGATTAATCAGCCCCAGCATTTT.

The chain links TRBV7-8 to TRBJ2-5, with 8 bases that match TRBD2. There are 16 residues in the CDR3. The J segment lost 0 bases and the V segment lost 2 bases, leaving 5 bases of the junction unmatched. Germline CDR1 reads SGHVS; CDR2 reads FQNEAQ. This chain's CDR3 is CASSLLAGTYQETQYF. The CDR3 coding sequence is TGTGCCAGCAGCTTATTAGCGGGGACGTACCAAGAGACCCAGTACTTC.